A single sample gave rise to the 8 T cell receptor beta chains below, sequenced in a study of blood T cell repertoires in COVID-19. Here immunoSEQ multiplex PCR was the method, and the copy in TCRdb shows in-frame clones only, minus some. Seen here are a few hundred thousand clones, 85% to 90% observed once, and the top ten hold about 4.6%. Sequencing was done on a sample of peripheral blood. The receptor set was obtained from a middle-aged woman who had recovered from COVID-19.

The V gene is TRBV4-1, the J gene TRBJ2-7; D is uncertain. This CDR3 region has 13 residues. CDR1 is MGHRA and CDR2 is YSYEKL in the germline V gene. Trimming stripped 4 bases from V and 4 bases from J, with 11 bases between. The CDR3 protein is CASSPELWYEQYF. The CDR3 DNA is TGCGCCAGCAGCCCCGAGCTCTGGTACGAGCAGTACTTC.

V gene TRBV5-4 combines with J gene TRBJ2-6, with a possible D match to TRBD2 (5 bases). V was cut by 4 bases and J by 0 bases, with 8 bases left in between. This CDR3 is 15 amino acids long. CDR1 is SGHNT and CDR2 is YYREEE in the germline V gene (reference sequence). In DNA, the CDR3 is TGTGCCAGCAGCGGAGGAACCTCTGGGGCCAACGTCCTGACTTTC. Protein product: CASSGGTSGANVLTF.

This clone was seen only a few times. J is TRBJ1-6 and V is TRBV30, with 9 bases fitting TRBD1. The CDR3 is made up of 15 amino acids. From germline, CDR1 is GTSNPN and CDR2 SVGIG (reference sequence). The junction had 4 bases not matched to a gene; V was cut back by 6 bases and J by 1 base. The CDR3 DNA is TGTGCCTGCGGGACAGGGAGTTCCTATAATTCACCCCTCCACTTT. The encoded protein is CACGTGSSYNSPLHF.

The chain employs TRBV19 and TRBJ2-3, with TRBD2 matching over 8 bases. The CDR3 is 18 residues long. Per the germline V gene, CDR1 is LNHDA and CDR2 is SQIVND (reference sequence). Trimming cost V 3 bases and J 3 bases; bases outside gene matches: 14. The CDR3 DNA follows: TGTGCCAGTAGTATTACTAGCGGAACCCCCCGGGGAACAGATACGCAGTATTTT. It yields the protein CASSITSGTPRGTDTQYF.

The sample holds one count of this clone. The chain is built from TRBV5-1 and TRBJ2-2, with 10 bases matching TRBD1. This CDR3 region has 15 residues. Germline CDR1 and CDR2: SGHRS and YFSETQ. The V gene end was trimmed by 7 bases and the J gene end by 3 bases; junction bases not matched to a gene: 6. CDR3 sequence: CASGLGTGDTGELFF. CDR3 DNA sequence: TGCGCCAGCGGACTAGGGACAGGGGACACCGGGGAGCTGTTTTTT.

The J gene is TRBJ2-7, the V gene TRBV2, with D hard to call. V was shortened by 3 bases and J by 2 bases, with 11 bases between the two germline ends. This CDR3 is built from 14 residues. Germline V gene data show CDR1 as SNHLY and CDR2 as FYNNEI. DNA for the CDR3: TGTGCCAGCAGTGACTACGGAGTGGCCTACGAGCAGTACTTC. Its translation: CASSDYGVAYEQYF.

This chain joins TRBV3-1 (or the pseudogene TRBV3-2) and TRBJ1-3; 7 positions agree with TRBD1. This CDR3 spans 15 amino acids. CDR1 LGHDT and CDR2 YNNKEL come from the germline V gene (reference sequence). Germline trimming cut 0 bases from V and 4 bases from J; bases unmatched to any gene: 3. CDR3 protein: CASSQEGQSGNTIYF. Here the CDR3 DNA reads TGTGCCAGCAGCCAAGAGGGACAGTCGGGAAACACCATATATTTT.

The genes are TRBV5-1 and TRBJ1-4, with D uncertain. V lost 7 bases, J lost 4 bases, and 11 bases lay in between. The CDR3 covers 13 residues. From germline, CDR1 is SGHRS and CDR2 YFSETQ. In nucleotides, the CDR3 is TGCGCCAGCCGACAAGGAAATAATGAAAAACTGTTTTTT. This encodes CASRQGNNEKLFF.